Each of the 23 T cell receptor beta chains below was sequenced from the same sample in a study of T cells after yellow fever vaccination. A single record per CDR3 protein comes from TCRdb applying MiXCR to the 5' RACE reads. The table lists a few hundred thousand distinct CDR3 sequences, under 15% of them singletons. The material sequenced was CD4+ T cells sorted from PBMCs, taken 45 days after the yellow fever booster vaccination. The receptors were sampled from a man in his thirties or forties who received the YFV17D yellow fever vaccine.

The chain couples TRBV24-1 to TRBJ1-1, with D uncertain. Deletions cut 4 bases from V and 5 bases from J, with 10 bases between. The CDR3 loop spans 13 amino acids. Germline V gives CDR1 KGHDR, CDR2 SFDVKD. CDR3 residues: CATSEPGGTEAFF. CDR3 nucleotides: TGTGCCACCAGTGAGCCCGGAGGGACTGAAGCTTTCTTT.

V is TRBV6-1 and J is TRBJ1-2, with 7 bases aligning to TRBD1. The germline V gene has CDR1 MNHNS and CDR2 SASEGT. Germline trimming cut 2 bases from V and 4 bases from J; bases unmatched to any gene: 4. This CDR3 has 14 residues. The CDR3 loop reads CASSESGTAYGYTF. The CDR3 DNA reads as TGTGCCAGCAGTGAATCCGGGACAGCCTATGGCTACACCTTC.

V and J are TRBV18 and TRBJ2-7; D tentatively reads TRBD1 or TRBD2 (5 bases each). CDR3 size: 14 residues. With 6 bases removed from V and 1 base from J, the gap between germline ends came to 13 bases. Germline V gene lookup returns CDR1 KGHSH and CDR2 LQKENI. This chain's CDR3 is CASSPRDPSYEQYF. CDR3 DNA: TGTGCCAGCTCTCCCCGGGACCCTTCCTACGAGCAGTACTTC. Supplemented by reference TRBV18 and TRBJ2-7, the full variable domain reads NAGVMQNPRHLVRRRGQEARLRCSPMKGHSHVYWYRQLPEEGLKFMVYLQKENIIDESGMPKERFSAEFPKEGPSILRIQQVVRGDSAAYFCASSPRDPSYEQYFGPGTRLTVT.

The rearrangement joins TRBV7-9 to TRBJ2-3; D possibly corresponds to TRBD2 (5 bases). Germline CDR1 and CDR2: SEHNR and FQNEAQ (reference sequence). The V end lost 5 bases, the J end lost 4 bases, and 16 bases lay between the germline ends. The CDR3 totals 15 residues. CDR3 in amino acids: CASSRYGGGPDTQYF. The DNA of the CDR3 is TGTGCCAGCAGCCGATACGGAGGTGGGCCAGATACGCAGTATTTT.

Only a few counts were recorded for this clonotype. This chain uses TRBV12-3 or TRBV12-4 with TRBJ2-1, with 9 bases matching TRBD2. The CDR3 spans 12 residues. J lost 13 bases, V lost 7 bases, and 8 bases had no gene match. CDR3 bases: TGTGCCAGCAAGGATATAGCGGGAGTTCAGTTCTTC. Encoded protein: CASKDIAGVQFF.

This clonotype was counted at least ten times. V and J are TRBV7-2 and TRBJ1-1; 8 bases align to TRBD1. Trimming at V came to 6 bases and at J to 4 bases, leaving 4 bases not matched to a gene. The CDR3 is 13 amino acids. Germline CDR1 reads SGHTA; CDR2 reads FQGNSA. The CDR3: CASRGQGSTEAFF. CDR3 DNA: TGTGCCAGCAGAGGACAGGGAAGCACTGAAGCTTTCTTT.

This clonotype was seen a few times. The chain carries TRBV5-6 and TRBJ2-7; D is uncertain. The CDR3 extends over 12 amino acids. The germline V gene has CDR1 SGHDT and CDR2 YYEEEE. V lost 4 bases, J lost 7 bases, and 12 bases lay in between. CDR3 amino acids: CASSLGTREQYF. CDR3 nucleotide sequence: TGTGCCAGCAGCCTGGGAACCCGGGAGCAGTACTTC. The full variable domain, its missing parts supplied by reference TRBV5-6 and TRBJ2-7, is DAGVTQSPTHLIKTRGQQVTLRCSPKSGHDTVSWYQQALGQGPQFIFQYYEEEERQRGNFPDRFSGHQFPNYSSELNVNALLLGDSALYLCASSLGTREQYFGPGTRLTVT.

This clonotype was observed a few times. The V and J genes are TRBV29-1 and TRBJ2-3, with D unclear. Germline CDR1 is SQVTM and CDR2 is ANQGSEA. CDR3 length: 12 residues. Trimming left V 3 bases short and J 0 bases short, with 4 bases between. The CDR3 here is CSVEGSTDTQYF. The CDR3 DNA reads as TGCAGCGTTGAGGGCAGCACAGATACGCAGTATTTT.

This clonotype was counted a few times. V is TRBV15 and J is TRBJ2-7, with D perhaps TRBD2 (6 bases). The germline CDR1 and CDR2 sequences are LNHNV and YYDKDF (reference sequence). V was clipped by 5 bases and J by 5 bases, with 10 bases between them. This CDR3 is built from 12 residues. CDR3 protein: CATSPGEHEQYF. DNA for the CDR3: TGTGCCACCAGCCCGGGGGAACACGAGCAGTACTTC.

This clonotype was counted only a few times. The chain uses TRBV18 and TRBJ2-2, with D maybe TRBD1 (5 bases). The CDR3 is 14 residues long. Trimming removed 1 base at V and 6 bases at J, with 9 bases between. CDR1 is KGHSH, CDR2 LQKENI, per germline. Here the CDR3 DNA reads TGTGCCAGCTCACCACTGCAGGGTTCCGGGGAGCTGTTTTTT. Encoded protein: CASSPLQGSGELFF.

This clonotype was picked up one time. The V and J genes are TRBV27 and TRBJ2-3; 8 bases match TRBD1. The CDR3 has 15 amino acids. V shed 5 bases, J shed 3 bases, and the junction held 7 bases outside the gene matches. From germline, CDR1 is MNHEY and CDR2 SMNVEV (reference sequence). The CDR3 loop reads CASSPPGQVTDTQYF. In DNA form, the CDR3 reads TGTGCCAGCAGTCCACCGGGACAGGTGACAGATACGCAGTATTTT.

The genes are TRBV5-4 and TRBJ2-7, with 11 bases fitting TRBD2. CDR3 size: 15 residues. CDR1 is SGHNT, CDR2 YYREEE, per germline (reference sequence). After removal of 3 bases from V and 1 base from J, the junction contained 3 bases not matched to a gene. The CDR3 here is CASSSTSGISYEQYF. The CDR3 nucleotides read TGTGCCAGCAGCTCGACTAGCGGGATATCCTACGAGCAGTACTTC.

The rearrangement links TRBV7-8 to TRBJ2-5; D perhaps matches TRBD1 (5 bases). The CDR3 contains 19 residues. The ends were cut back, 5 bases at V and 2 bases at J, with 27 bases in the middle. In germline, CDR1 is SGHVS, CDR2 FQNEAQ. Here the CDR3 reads CASSSKSRTSSFLQETQYF. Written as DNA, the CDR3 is TGTGCCAGCAGCAGCAAGAGCCGGACAAGTAGTTTCTTACAAGAGACCCAGTACTTC. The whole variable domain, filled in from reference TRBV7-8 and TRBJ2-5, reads GAGVSQSPRYKVAKRGQDVALRCDPISGHVSLFWYQQALGQGPEFLTYFQNEAQLDKSGLPSDRFFAERPEGSVSTLKIQRTQQEDSAVYLCASSSKSRTSSFLQETQYFGPGTRLLVL.

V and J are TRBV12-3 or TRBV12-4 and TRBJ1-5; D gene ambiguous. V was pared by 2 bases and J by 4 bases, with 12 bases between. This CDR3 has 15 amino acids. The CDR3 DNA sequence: TGTGCCAGCAGTTTACCTGGCACAAAGAATCAGCCCCAGCATTTT. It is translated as CASSLPGTKNQPQHF.

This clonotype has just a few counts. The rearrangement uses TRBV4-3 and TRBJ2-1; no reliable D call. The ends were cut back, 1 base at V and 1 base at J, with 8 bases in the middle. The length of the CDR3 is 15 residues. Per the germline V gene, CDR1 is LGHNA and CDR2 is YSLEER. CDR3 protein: CASSQGVGSYNEQFF. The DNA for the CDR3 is TGCGCCAGCAGCCAAGGGGTGGGGTCCTACAATGAGCAGTTCTTC.

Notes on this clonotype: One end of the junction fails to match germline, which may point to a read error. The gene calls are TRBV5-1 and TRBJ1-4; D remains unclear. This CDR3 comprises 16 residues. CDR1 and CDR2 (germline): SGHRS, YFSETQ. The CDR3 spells CTSSLESGGSNEKLFF. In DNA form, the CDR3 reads TGCACCAGCAGCTTGGAATCAGGAGGGAGTAATGAAAAACTGTTTTTT.

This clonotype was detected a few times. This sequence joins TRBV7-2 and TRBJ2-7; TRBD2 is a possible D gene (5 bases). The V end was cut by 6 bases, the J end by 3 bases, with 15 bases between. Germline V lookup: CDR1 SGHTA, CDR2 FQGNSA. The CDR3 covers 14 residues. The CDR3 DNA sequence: TGTGCCAGCAGTCGTATAAGCGCGGGCTACGAGCAGTACTTC. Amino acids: CASSRISAGYEQYF.

The CDR3 DNA follows: TGTGCCAGCAGCTATCAGGGGAGCGACGGGGAGCTGTTTTTT. Encoded protein: CASSYQGSDGELFF. The J gene is TRBJ2-2, the V gene TRBV7-2; a weak D match, TRBD1 (6 bases). V was clipped by 4 bases and J by 7 bases, with 13 bases between them. The CDR3 consists of 14 residues. Germline loops: CDR1 SGHTA, CDR2 FQGNSA.

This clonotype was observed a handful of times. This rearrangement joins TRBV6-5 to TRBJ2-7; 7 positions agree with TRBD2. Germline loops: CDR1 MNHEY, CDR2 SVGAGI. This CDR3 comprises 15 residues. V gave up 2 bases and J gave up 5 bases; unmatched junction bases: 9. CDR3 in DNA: TGTGCCAGCAGTTACACAGGCGGGAGACGGAACGAGCAGTACTTC. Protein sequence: CASSYTGGRRNEQYF.

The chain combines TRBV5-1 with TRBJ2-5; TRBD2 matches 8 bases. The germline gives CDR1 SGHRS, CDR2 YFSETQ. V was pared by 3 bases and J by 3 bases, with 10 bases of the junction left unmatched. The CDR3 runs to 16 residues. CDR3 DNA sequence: TGCGCCAGCAGCTCTGGTAGCGGGAAGATCAAAGAGACCCAGTACTTC. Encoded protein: CASSSGSGKIKETQYF.

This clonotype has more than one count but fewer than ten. CDR3 coding DNA: TGTGCCAGCAGCTTAGCGGGACAGGGTCGCAATGAGCAGTTCTTC. This sequence encodes CASSLAGQGRNEQFF. The chain employs TRBV7-2 and TRBJ2-1, with 9 bases lining up with TRBD1. Germline CDR1 and CDR2: SGHTA and FQGNSA. V lost 0 bases and J lost 6; bases outside the gene matches: 3. The CDR3 sequence is 15 residues long.

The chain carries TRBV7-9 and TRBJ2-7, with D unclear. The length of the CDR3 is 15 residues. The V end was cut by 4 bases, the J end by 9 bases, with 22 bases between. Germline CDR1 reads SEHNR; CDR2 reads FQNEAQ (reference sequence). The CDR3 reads CASSSQGQTPSGQYF. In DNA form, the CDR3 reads TGTGCCAGCAGCTCTCAAGGCCAGACCCCCTCCGGGCAGTACTTC.

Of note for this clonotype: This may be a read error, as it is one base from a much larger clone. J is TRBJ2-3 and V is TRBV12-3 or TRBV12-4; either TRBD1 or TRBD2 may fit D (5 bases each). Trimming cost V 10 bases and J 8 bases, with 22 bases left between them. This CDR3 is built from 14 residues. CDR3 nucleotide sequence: TGTGCCATCAGCTTGACGACAGAGAGGGGTACGCAGTATTTT. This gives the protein CAISLTTERGTQYF.